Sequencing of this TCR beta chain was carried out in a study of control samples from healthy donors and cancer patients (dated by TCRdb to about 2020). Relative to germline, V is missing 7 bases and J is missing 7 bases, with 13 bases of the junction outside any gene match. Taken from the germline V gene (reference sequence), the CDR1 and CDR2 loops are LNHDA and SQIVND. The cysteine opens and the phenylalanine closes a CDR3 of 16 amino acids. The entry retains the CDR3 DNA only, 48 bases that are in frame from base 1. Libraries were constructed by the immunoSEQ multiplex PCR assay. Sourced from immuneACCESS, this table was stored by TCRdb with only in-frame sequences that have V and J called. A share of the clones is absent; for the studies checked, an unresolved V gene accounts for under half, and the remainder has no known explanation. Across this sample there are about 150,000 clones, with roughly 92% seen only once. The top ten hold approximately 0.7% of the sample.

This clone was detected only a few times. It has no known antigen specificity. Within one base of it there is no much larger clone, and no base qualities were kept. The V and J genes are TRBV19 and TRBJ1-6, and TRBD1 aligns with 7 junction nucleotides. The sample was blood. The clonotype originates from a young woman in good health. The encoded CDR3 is CASKTLTGPGNSPLHF. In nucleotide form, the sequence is TGTGCCAGTAAAACTCTGACAGGGCCGGGGAATTCACCCCTCCACTTT.